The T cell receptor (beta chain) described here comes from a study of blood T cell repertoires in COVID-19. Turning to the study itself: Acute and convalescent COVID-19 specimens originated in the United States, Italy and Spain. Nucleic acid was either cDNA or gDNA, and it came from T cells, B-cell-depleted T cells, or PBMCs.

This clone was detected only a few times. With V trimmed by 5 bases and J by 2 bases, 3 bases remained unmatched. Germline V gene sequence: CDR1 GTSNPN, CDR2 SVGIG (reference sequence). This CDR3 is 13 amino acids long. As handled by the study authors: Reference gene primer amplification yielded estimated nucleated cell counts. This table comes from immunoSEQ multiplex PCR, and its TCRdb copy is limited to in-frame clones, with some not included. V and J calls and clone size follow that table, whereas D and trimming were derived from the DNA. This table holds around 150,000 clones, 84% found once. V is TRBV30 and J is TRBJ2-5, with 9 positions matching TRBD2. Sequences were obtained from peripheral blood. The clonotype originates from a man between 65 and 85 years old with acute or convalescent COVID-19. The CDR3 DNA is TGTGCCTGGGCGGGACTAGCTCAAGAGACCCAGTACTTC. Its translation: CAWAGLAQETQYF.